This TCR beta chain was captured in a study of beta chain features in type 1 diabetes. Study information: Across the samples, roughly 98,000,000 sorted cells were examined in total.

The CDR3 contains 11 residues. The germline gives CDR1 DFQATT, CDR2 SNEGSKA (reference sequence). V was trimmed by 3 bases and J by 7 bases, leaving 10 bases between them. Study-wide points: People with Type 1 diabetes carried modestly yet significantly shorter TCRB CDR3s in all four CD4+ subsets. Reduced insertions and increased deletions marked VDJ junctions in type 1 diabetes patients.

Comments on this clone: Its antigen is not identified.

A heparinised blood draw that averaged roughly 120 mL was obtained once from each donor. The investigators reverse transcribed all of the isolated RNA, so they sequenced expressed TCRB transcripts. This table comes from immunoSEQ multiplex PCR, and its TCRdb copy is limited to in-frame clones, with some not included. The repertoire has approximately 470,000 clones, approximately 28% of them found once; the top ten carry almost 0.065%. The clonotype was recovered from a man between 18 and 29 years old in good health. V and J are TRBV20-1 and TRBJ2-7, with D possibly being TRBD1 (5 bases). Sequencing used naive CD4+ T cells from blood. CDR3 loop: CSARKGSEQYF. In nucleotides, the CDR3 is TGCAGTGCTAGGAAGGGGTCTGAGCAGTACTTC.